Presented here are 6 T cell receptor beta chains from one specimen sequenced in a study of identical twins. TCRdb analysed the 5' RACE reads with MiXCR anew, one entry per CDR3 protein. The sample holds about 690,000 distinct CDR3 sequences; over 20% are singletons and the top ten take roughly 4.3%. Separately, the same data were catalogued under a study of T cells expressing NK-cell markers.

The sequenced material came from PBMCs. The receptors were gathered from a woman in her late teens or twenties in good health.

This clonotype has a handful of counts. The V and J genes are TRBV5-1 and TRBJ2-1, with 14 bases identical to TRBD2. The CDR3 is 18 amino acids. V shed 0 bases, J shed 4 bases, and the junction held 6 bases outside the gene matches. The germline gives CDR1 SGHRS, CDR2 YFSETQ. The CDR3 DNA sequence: TGCGCCAGCAGCTTGGCCGGGACTAGCGGGGGCCTATACAATGAGCAGTTCTTC. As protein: CASSLAGTSGGLYNEQFF. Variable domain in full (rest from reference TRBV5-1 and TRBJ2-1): KAGVTQTPRYLIKTRGQQVTLSCSPISGHRSVSWYQQTPGQGLQFLFEYFSETQRNKGNFPGRFSGRQFSNSRSEMNVSTLELGDSALYLCASSLAGTSGGLYNEQFFGPGTRLTVL.

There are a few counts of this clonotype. The CDR3 DNA reads TGTGCCAGCAGCTTATGGCGGGGGGTGTACGAGCAGTACTTC. Protein: CASSLWRGVYEQYF. This rearrangement joins TRBV7-2 to TRBJ2-7; 8 nucleotides line up with TRBD2. Germline V gene lookup returns CDR1 SGHTA and CDR2 FQGNSA. After removal of 2 bases from V and 4 bases from J, the junction contained 4 bases not matched to a gene. This CDR3 has 14 residues.

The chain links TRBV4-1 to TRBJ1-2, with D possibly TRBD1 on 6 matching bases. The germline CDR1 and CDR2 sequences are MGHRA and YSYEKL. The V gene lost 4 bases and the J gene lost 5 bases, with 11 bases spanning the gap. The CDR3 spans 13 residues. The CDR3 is CASSPRDMYGYTF. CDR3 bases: TGCGCCAGCAGCCCCCGGGACATGTATGGCTACACCTTC.

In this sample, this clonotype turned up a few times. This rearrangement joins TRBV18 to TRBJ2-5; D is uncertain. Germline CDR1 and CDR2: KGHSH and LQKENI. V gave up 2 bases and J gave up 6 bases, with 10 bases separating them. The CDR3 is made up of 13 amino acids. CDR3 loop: CASSPSEVQTQYF. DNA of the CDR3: TGTGCCAGCTCACCATCCGAAGTCCAGACCCAGTACTTC.

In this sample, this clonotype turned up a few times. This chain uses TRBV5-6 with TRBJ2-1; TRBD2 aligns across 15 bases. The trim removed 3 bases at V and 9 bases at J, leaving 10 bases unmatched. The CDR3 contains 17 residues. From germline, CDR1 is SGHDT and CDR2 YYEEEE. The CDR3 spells CASSSPGTSGRSGEQFF. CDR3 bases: TGTGCCAGCAGCTCACCAGGGACTAGCGGGAGGTCGGGTGAGCAGTTCTTC.

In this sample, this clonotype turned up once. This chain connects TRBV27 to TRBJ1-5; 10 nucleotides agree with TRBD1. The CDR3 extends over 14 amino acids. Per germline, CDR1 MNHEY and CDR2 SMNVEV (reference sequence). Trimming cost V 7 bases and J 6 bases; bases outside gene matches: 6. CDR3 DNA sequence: TGTGCCAGCACTCCGCGACAGGGGGCTCAGCCCCAGCATTTT. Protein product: CASTPRQGAQPQHF.